This T cell receptor beta chain appears in the sequencing data of a study of vaccination and CD4 T cells after COVID-19. This clonotype came up once. Its antigen remains unknown. The length of the CDR3 is 17 residues. Germline lookup yields CDR1 SQVTM and CDR2 ANQGSEA. V shed 1 base and J 2 bases; nucleotides not matched to a gene: 8. Described treatment: roughly ten-day PBMC culture with coronavirus spike peptide pools or control peptides (ViraFEST assay). The Oncomine TCR Beta short-read assay was applied to DNA of cultured CD4+ T cells. From cultured CD4+ T cells, genomic DNA was extracted. TCRdb analysed the PCR reads with MiXCR anew, one entry per CDR3 protein. The data show thousands of distinct CDR3 sequences, around 25% seen once.

The genes are TRBV29-1 and TRBJ2-6; 7 bases map to TRBD1. The specimen comprised CD4+ T cells from blood, cultured in vitro, sampled after SARS-CoV-2 vaccination. The TCR sequence derives from a human donor who had recovered from COVID-19. The CDR3 DNA reads TGCAGCGTTGAAGCTAACAGGGGCTTAGCTGGGGCCAACGTCCTGACTTTC. This translates into CSVEANRGLAGANVLTF. Drawing the rest from reference TRBV29-1 and TRBJ2-6, the complete variable domain is SAVISQKPSRDICQRGTSLTIQCQVDSQVTMMFWYRQQPGQSLTLIATANQGSEATYESGFVIDKFPISRPNLTFSTLTVSNMSPEDSSIYLCSVEANRGLAGANVLTFGAGSRLTVL.